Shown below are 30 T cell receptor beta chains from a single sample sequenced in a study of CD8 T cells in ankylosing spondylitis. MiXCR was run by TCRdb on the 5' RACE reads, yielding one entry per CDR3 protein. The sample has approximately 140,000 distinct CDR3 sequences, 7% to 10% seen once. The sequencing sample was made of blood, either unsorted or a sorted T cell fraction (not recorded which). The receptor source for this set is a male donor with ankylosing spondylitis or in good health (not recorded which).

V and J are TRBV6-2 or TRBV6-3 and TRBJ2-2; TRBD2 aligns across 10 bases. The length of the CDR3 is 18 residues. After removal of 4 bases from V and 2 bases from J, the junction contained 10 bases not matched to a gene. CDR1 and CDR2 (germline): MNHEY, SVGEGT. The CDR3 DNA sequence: TGTGCCAGCAGTTGGTCTAGCGGGAGCGGGACAAACACCGGGGAGCTGTTTTTT. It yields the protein CASSWSSGSGTNTGELFF.

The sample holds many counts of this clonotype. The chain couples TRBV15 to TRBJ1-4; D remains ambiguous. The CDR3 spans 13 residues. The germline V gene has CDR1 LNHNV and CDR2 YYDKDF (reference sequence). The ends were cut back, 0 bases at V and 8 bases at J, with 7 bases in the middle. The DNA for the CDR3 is TGTGCCACCAGCAGAGATAGCGGGGAAAAACTGTTTTTT. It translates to CATSRDSGEKLFF.

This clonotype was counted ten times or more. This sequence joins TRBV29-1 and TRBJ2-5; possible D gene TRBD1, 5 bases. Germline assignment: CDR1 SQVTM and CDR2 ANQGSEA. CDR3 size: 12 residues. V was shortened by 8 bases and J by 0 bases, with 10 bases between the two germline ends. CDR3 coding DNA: TGCAGCCACTCAGGGAACCAAGAGACCCAGTACTTC. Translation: CSHSGNQETQYF. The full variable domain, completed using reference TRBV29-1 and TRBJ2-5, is SAVISQKPSRDICQRGTSLTIQCQVDSQVTMMFWYRQQPGQSLTLIATANQGSEATYESGFVIDKFPISRPNLTFSTLTVSNMSPEDSSIYLCSHSGNQETQYFGPGTRLLVL.

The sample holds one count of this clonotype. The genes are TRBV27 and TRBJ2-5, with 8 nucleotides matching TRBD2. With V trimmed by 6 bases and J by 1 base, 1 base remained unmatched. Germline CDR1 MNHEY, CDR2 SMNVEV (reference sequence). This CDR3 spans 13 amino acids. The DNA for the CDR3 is TGTGCCAGCAGACGGGGGGGCCAAGAGACCCAGTACTTC. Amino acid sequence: CASRRGGQETQYF.

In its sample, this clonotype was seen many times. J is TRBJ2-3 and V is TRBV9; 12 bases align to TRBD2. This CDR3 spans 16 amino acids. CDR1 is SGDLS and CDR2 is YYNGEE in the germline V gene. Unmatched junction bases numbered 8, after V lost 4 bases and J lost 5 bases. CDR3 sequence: CASSTLAGGPVDTQYF. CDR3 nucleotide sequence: TGTGCCAGCAGCACCCTAGCGGGAGGGCCGGTAGATACGCAGTATTTT.

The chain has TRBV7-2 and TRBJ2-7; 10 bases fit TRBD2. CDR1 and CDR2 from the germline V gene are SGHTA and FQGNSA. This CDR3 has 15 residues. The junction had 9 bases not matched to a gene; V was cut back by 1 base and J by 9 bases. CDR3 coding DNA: TGTGCCAGCAGCTTAGTTCCTCTAGCGGGAGCGGTGCAGTACTTC. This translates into CASSLVPLAGAVQYF.

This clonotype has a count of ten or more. The CDR3 nucleotides read TGCGCCAGCAAGCCCAATAGGGGACAGCTAATCTACGAGCAGTACTTC. Amino acid sequence: CASKPNRGQLIYEQYF. The rearrangement joins TRBV5-1 to TRBJ2-7, with TRBD1 identical over 7 bases. The CDR3 is 16 residues long. Germline CDR1 is SGHRS and CDR2 is YFSETQ. Trimming cost V 6 bases and J 3 bases; bases outside gene matches: 15.

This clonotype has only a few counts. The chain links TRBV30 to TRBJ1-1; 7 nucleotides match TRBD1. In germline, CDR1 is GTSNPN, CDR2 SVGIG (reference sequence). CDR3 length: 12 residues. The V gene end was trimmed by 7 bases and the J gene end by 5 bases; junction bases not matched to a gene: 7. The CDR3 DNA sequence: TGTGCCTACAAACAGGGGTGGACTGAAGCTTTCTTT. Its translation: CAYKQGWTEAFF.

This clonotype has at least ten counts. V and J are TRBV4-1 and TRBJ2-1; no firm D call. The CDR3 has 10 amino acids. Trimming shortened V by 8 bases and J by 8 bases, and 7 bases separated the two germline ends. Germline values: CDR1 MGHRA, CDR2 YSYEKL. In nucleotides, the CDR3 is TGCGCCAGCGGGGTGTATGAGCAGTTCTTC. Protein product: CASGVYEQFF.

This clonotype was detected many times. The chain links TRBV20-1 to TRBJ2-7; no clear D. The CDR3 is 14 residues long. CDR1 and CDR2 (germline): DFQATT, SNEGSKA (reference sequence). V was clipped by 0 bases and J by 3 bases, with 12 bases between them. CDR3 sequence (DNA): TGCAGTGCTAGAGATCCCCTGCTAGACTACGAGCAGTACTTC. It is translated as CSARDPLLDYEQYF.

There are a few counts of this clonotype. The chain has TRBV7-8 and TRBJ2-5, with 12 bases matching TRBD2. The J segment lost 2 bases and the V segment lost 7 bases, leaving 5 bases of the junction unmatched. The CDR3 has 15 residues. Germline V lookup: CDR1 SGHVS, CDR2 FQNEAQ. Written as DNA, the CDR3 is TGTGCCAGCACCACTAGCGGGAGGAATCAAGAGACCCAGTACTTC. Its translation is CASTTSGRNQETQYF.

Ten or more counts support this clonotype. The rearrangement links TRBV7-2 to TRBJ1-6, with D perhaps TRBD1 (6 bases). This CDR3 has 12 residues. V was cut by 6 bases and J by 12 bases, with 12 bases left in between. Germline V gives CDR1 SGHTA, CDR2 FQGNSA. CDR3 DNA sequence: TGTGCCAGCAGGGGAGGGGGACTACCCCTCCACTTT. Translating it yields CASRGGGLPLHF.

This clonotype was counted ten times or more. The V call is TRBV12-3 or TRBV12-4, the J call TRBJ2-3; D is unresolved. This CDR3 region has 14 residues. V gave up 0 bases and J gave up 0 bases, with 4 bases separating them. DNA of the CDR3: TGTGCCAGCAGTTTAGCGTCTAGCACAGATACGCAGTATTTT. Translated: CASSLASSTDTQYF.

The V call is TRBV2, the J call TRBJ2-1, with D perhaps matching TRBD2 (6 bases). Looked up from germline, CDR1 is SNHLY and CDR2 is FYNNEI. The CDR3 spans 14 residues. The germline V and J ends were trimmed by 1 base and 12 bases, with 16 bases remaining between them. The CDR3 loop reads CASSEGIAVPGQFF. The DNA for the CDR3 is TGTGCCAGCAGTGAAGGGATAGCGGTACCGGGGCAGTTCTTC.

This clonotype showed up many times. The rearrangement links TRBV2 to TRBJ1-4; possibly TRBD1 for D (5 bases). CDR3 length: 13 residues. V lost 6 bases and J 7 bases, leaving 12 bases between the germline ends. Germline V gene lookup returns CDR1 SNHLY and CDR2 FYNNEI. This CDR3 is CASRGGVGEKLFF. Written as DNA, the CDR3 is TGTGCCAGCAGGGGAGGGGTCGGTGAAAAACTGTTTTTT.

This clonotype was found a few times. This CDR3 is CASSPGQAEAFF. Here the CDR3 DNA reads TGTGCCAGCTCCCCAGGACAGGCTGAAGCTTTCTTT. The V gene is TRBV18, the J gene TRBJ1-1; 7 nucleotides match TRBD1. Germline CDR1 and CDR2: KGHSH and LQKENI. The CDR3 has 12 residues. V was pared by 6 bases and J by 6 bases, with 4 bases of the junction left unmatched.

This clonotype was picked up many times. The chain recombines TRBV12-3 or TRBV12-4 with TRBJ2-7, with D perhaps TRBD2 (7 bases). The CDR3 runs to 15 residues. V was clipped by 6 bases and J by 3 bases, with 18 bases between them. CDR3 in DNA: TGTGCCAGCAGACGGGGTGGGGAGGGGGGCTACGAGCAGTACTTC. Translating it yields CASRRGGEGGYEQYF.

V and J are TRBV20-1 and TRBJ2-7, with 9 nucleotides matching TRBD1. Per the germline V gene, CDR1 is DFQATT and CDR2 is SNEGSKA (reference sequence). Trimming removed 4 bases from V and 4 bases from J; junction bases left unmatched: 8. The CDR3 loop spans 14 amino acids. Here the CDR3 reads CSATSDRGFYEQYF. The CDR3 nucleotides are TGCAGTGCTACCTCGGACAGGGGATTTTACGAGCAGTACTTC.

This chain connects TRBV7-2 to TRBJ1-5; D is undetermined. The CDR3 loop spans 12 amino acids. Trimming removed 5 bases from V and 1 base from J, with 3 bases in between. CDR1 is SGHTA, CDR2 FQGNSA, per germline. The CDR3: CASSASNQPQHF. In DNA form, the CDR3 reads TGTGCCAGCAGCGCAAGCAATCAGCCCCAGCATTTT.

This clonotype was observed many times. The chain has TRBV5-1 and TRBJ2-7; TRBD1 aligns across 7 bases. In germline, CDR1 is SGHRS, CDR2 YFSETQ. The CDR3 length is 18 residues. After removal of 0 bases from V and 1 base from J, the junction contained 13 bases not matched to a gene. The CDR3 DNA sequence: TGCGCCAGCAGCTTGGGGTTTATCGGGACAGCTAAATCCTACGAGCAGTACTTC. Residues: CASSLGFIGTAKSYEQYF.

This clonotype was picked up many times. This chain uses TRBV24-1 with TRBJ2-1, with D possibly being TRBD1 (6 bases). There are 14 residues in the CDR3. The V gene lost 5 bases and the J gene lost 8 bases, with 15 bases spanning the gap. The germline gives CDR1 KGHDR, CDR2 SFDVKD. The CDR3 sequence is CATSGQAKNHEQFF. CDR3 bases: TGTGCCACCAGTGGACAGGCTAAAAACCATGAGCAGTTCTTC.

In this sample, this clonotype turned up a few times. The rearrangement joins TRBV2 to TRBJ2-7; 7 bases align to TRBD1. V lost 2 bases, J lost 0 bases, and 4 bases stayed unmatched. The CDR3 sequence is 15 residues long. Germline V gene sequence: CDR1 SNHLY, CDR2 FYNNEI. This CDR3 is CASSETSGGSYEQYF. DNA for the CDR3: TGTGCCAGCAGTGAAACGTCAGGGGGCTCCTACGAGCAGTACTTC. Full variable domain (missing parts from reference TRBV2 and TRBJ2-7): EPEVTQTPSHQVTQMGQEVILRCVPISNHLYFYWYRQILGQKVEFLVSFYNNEISEKSEIFDDQFSVERPDGSNFTLKIRSTKLEDSAMYFCASSETSGGSYEQYFGPGTRLTVT.

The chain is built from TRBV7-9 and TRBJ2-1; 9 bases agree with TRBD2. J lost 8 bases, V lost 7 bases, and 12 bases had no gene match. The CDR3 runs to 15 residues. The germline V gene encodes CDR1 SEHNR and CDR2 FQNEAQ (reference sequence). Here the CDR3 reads CASILALAGIDEQFF. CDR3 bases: TGTGCCAGCATATTGGCTCTAGCGGGAATCGATGAGCAGTTCTTC.

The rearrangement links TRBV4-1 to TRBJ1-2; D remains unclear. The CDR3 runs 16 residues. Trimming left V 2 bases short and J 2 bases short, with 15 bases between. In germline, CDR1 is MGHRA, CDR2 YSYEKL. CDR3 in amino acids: CASSQNKDHPNYGYTF. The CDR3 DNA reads TGCGCCAGCAGCCAAAATAAGGATCACCCAAACTATGGCTACACCTTC.

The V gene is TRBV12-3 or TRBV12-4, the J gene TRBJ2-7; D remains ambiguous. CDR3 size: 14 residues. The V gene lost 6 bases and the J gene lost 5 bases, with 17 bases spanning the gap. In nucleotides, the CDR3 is TGTGCCAGCAGCCCCGCGCAGACCGTTGACGAGCAGTACTTC. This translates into CASSPAQTVDEQYF.

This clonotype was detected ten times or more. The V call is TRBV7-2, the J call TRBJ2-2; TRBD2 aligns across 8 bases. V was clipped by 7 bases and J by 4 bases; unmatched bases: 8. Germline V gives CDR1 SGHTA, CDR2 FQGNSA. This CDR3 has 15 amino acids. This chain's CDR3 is CASIRSGMTTGELFF. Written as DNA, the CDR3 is TGTGCCAGCATCCGTAGCGGGATGACCACCGGGGAGCTGTTTTTT. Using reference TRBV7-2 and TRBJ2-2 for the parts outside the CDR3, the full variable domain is GAGVSQSPSNKVTEKGKDVELRCDPISGHTALYWYRQSLGQGLEFLIYFQGNSAPDKSGLPSDRFSAERTGGSVSTLTIQRTQQEDSAVYLCASIRSGMTTGELFFGEGSRLTVL.

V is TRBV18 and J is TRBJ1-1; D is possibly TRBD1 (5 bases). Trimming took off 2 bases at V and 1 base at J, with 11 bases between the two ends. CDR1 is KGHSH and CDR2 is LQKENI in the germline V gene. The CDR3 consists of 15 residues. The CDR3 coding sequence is TGTGCCAGCTCACCAACAGGAAAGGGGAACACTGAAGCTTTCTTT. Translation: CASSPTGKGNTEAFF.

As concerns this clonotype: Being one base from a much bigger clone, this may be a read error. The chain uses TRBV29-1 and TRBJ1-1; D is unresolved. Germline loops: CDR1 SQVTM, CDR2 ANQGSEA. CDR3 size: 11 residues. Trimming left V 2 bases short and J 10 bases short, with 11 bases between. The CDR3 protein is CSVEPQEGAFF. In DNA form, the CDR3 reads TGCAGCGTTGAACCCCAGGAGGGAGCTTTCTTT. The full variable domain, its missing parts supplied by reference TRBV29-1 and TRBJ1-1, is SAVISQKPSRDICQRGTSLTIQCQVDSQVTMMFWYRQQPGQSLTLIATANQGSEATYESGFVIDKFPISRPNLTFSTLTVSNMSPEDSSIYLCSVEPQEGAFFGQGTRLTVV.

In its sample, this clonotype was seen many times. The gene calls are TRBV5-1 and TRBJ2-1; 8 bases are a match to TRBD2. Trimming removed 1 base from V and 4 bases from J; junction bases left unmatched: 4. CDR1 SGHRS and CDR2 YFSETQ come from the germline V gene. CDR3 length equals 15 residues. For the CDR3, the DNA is TGCGCCAGCAGCTTGAGCGGGAGTTTTTACAATGAGCAGTTCTTC. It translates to CASSLSGSFYNEQFF.

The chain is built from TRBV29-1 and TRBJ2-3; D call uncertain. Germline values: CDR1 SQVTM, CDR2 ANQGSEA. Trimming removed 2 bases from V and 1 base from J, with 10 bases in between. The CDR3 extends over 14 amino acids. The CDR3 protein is CSVELRVGTDTQYF. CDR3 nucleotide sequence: TGCAGCGTTGAACTTAGGGTGGGCACAGATACGCAGTATTTT.